The entry that follows covers one TCR beta chain sequence. Original processing methods: Reference gene primer amplification gave estimated nucleated cell counts. Profiled with immunoSEQ multiplex PCR; TCRdb holds only in-frame clones, not every one. D and trimming were read from the DNA, whereas the V and J calls and clone size are those reported in that table. The data hold some 56,000 clones, with 81% observed a single time. The sample originates from a study of blood T cell repertoires in COVID-19. Study-level background: The United States, Italy and Spain were the sources of the acute and convalescent COVID-19 samples. T cells, B-cell-depleted T cells, or PBMCs provided the cDNA or gDNA that served as material.

The V and J ends lost 5 bases and 2 bases respectively, with 25 bases between them. This CDR3 comprises 19 residues. Germline CDR1 and CDR2: MDHEN and SYDVKM. Input material: peripheral blood. This TCR was recovered from a woman at least 80 years old with active or convalescent COVID-19. The chain carries TRBV28 and TRBJ1-5; the D gene is possibly TRBD1 (6 bases). This CDR3 reads CASSPLALTGRSGNQPQHF. The CDR3 nucleotides are TGTGCCAGCAGTCCCTTAGCCCTTACAGGGAGAAGTGGCAATCAGCCCCAGCATTTT.